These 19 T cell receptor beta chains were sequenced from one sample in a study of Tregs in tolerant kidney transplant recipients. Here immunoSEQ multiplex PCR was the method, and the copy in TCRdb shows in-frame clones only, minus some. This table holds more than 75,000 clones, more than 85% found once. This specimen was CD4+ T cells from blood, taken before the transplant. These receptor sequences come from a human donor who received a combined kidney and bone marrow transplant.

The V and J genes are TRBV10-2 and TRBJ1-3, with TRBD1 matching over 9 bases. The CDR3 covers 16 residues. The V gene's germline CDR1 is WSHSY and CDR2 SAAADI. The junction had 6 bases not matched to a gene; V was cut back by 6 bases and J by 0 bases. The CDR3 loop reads CASRDRGGSSGNTIYF. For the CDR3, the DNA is TGCGCCAGCAGGGACAGGGGTGGTTCCTCTGGAAACACCATATATTTT.

CDR3 in amino acids: CAIQGAGDTAIQYF. CDR3 DNA sequence: TGTGCCATCCAGGGAGCGGGGGACACCGCCATTCAGTACTTC. The chain carries TRBV10-3 and TRBJ2-4, with TRBD2 identical over 8 bases. From germline, CDR1 is ENHRY and CDR2 SYGVKD. CDR3 size: 14 residues. V dropped 8 bases and J dropped 9; count of bases not matched to a gene: 12.

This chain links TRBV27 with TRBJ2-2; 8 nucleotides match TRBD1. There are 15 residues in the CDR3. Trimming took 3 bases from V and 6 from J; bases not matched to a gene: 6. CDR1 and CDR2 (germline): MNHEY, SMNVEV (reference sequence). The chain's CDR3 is CASSFQWTGSGELFF. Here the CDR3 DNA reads TGTGCCAGCAGTTTTCAGTGGACAGGGTCCGGGGAGCTGTTTTTT.

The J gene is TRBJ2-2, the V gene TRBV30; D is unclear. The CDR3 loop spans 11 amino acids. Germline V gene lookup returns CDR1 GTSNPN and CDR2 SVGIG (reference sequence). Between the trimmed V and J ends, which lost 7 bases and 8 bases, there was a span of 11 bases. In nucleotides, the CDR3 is TGTGCCTTCACCCCCCGGGGGGAGCTGTTTTTT. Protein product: CAFTPRGELFF.

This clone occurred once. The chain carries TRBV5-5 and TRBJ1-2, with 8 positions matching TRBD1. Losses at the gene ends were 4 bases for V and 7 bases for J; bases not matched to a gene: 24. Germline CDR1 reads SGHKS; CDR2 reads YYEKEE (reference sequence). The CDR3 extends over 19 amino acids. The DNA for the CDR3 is TGTGCCAGCAGCACTAGACAGGGGCCCACAATGTTACGTCCTCGTGGCTACACCTTC. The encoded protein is CASSTRQGPTMLRPRGYTF.

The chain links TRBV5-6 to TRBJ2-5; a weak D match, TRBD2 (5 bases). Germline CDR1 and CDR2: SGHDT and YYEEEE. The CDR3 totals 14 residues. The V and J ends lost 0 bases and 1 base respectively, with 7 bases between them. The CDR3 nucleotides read TGTGCCAGCAGCTTGGCGACTACCCAAGAGACCCAGTACTTC. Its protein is CASSLATTQETQYF.

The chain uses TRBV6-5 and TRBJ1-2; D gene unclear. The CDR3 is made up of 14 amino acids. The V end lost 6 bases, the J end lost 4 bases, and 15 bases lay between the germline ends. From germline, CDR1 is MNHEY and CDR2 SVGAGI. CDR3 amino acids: CASRRDLSLYGYTF. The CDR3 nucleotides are TGTGCCAGCAGACGCGACTTATCGCTCTATGGCTACACCTTC.

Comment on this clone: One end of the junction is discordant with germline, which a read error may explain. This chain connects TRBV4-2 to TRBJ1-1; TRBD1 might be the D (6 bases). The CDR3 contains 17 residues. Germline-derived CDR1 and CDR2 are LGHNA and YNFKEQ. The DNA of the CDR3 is TGTGCCAGCAGCAAAGAATGGCGCGCAGGGGCGAACACTGAAGCTTTCTTT. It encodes CASSKEWRAGANTEAFF.

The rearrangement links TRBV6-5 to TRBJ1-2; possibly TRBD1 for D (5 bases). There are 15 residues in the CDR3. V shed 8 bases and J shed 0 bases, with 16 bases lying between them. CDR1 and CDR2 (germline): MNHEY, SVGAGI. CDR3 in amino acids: CASASHHRSNYGYTF. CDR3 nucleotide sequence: TGTGCCAGCGCATCGCATCACAGGTCTAACTATGGCTACACCTTC.

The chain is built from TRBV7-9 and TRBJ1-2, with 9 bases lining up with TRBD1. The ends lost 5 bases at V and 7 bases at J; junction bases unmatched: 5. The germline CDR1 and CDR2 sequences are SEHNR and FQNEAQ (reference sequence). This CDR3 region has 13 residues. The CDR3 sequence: CASSEQGALGYTF. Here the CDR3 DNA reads TGTGCCAGCAGCGAACAGGGGGCGCTTGGCTACACCTTC.

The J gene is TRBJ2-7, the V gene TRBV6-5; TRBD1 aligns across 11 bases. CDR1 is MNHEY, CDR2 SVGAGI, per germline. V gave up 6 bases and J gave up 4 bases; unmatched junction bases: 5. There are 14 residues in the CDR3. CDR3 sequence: CASRPGQGAYEQYF. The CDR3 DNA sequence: TGTGCCAGCAGGCCTGGACAGGGGGCGTACGAGCAGTACTTC.

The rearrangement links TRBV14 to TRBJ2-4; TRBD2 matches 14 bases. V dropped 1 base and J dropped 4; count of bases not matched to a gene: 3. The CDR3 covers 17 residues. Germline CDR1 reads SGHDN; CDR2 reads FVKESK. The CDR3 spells CASSQGGLAGGKNIQYF. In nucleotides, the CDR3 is TGTGCCAGCAGCCAAGGAGGACTAGCGGGAGGAAAAAACATTCAGTACTTC.

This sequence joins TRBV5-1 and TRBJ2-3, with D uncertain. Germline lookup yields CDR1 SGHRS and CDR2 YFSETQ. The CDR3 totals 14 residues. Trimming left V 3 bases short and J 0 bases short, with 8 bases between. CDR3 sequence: CASSYSTSTDTQYF. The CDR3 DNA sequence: TGCGCCAGCAGCTACTCGACTAGCACAGATACGCAGTATTTT.

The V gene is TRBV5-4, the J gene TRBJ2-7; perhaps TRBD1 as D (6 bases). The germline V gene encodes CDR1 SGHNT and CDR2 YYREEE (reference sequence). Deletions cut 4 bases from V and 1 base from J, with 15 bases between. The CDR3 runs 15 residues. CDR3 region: CASSKHGTPSYEQYF. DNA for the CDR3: TGTGCCAGCAGCAAACACGGGACACCTTCCTACGAGCAGTACTTC.

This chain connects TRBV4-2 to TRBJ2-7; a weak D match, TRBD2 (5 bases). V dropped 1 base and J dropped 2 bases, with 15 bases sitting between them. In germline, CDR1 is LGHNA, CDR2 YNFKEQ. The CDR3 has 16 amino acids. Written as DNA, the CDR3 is TGTGCCAGCAGCCAAGCAAAGCGGACCAAAACCTACGAGCAGTACTTC. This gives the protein CASSQAKRTKTYEQYF.

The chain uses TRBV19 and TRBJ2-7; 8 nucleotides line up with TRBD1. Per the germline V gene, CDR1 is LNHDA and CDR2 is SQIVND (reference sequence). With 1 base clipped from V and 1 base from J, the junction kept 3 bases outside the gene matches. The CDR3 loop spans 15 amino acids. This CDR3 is CASSIAHRGSYEQYF. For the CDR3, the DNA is TGTGCCAGTAGTATAGCCCACAGGGGGTCCTACGAGCAGTACTTC. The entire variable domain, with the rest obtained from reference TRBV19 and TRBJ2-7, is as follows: DGGITQSPKYLFRKEGQNVTLSCEQNLNHDAMYWYRQDPGQGLRLIYYSQIVNDFQKGDIAEGYSVSREKKESFPLTVTSAQKNPTAFYLCASSIAHRGSYEQYFGPGTRLTVT.

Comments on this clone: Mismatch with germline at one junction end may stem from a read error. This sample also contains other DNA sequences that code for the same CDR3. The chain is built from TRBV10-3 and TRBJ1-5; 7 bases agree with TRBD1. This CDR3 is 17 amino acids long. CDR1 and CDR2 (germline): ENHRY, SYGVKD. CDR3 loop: CAISEEVKTGSYQPQHF. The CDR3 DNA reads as TGCGCCATCAGTGAAGAGGTAAAGACAGGGTCTTATCAGCCCCAGCATTTT.

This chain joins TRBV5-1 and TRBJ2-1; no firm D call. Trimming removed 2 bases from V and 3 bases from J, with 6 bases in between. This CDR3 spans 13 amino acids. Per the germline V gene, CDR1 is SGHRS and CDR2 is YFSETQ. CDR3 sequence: CASSLLDYNEQFF. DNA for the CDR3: TGCGCCAGCAGCTTATTAGACTACAATGAGCAGTTCTTC.

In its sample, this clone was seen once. The CDR3 sequence: CASSLNGGRAHEQYF. The CDR3 region has the DNA TGTGCCAGCAGCTTAAATGGTGGGAGGGCCCACGAGCAGTACTTC. The chain couples TRBV7-3 to TRBJ2-7, with 7 bases fitting TRBD2. Germline lookup yields CDR1 SGHTA and CDR2 FQGTGA. V lost 1 base to trimming and J lost 5 bases; unmatched junction nucleotides: 8. The CDR3 is 15 amino acids.